These 18 T cell receptor beta chains share one sample of origin, sequenced in a study of shared clonotypes between healthy human individuals. The method was immunoSEQ multiplex PCR; TCRdb's version includes in-frame clones alone and lacks a portion of them. The sample has some 2 million clones, 85% to 95% seen once; the top ten hold roughly 1%. Naive-designated CD8 cells lacked CD45RO, were positively enriched for CCR7, and omitted terminally differentiated effector memory CD45RA+ cells. The sequenced material came from naive CD8+ T cells sorted from blood. The receptors were gathered from a man between 18 and 35 years old in good health.

Of note for this clone: This same CDR3 is encoded by further DNA sequences in the sample. This chain joins TRBV5-6 and TRBJ1-1; the D gene is possibly TRBD1 (5 bases). The germline V and J ends were trimmed by 3 bases and 1 base, with 7 bases remaining between them. Germline assignment: CDR1 SGHDT and CDR2 YYEEEE. This CDR3 is 13 amino acids long. CDR3 nucleotide sequence: TGTGCCAGCAGCTGGGGACCGAACACTGAAGCTTTCTTT. As protein: CASSWGPNTEAFF.

The chain carries TRBV4-3 and TRBJ2-1, with D perhaps matching TRBD1 or TRBD2 (5 bases each). Trimming took 1 base from V and 0 from J, leaving 10 bases between them. The CDR3 has 16 residues. Germline V gives CDR1 LGHNA, CDR2 YSLEER. The CDR3 region has the DNA TGCGCCAGCAGCCAAGGGGACCGACTCTCCTACAATGAGCAGTTCTTC. This encodes CASSQGDRLSYNEQFF.

The CDR3 DNA is TGTGCCAGCAGCTTTTTGGGGGCGGATAGCAATCAGCCCCAGCATTTT. Translated, it gives CASSFLGADSNQPQHF. The chain joins TRBV5-5 to TRBJ1-5, with a tentative D call TRBD1 (6 bases). V dropped 2 bases and J dropped 0 bases, with 12 bases sitting between them. The CDR3 is 16 amino acids. Germline V lookup: CDR1 SGHKS, CDR2 YYEKEE (reference sequence).

V gene TRBV4-1 combines with J gene TRBJ1-6; 9 bases agree with TRBD1. The CDR3 has 16 amino acids. V lost 6 bases and J lost 4; bases outside the gene matches: 7. Per the germline V gene, CDR1 is MGHRA and CDR2 is YSYEKL. CDR3 nucleotides: TGCGCCAGCAGTTCCGGGACAGGGCCGTATAATTCACCCCTCCACTTT. This gives the protein CASSSGTGPYNSPLHF.

The V call is TRBV19, the J call TRBJ1-1, with a weak D call TRBD1 (5 bases). The CDR3 has 17 amino acids. Germline CDR1 is LNHDA and CDR2 is SQIVND (reference sequence). The V end lost 0 bases, the J end lost 3 bases, and 17 bases lay between the germline ends. CDR3: CASSIESAGFMDTEAFF. The CDR3 coding sequence is TGTGCCAGTAGTATAGAATCGGCAGGGTTTATGGACACTGAAGCTTTCTTT.

The chain links TRBV5-1 to TRBJ2-7; 11 nucleotides align to TRBD2. Looked up from germline, CDR1 is SGHRS and CDR2 is YFSETQ. This CDR3 is 16 amino acids long. The V segment lost 0 bases and the J segment 4 bases; nucleotides outside the gene matches: 6. The CDR3 DNA reads TGCGCCAGCAGCTTGGCCCCGGCTAGCGGGGGGTACGAGCAGTACTTC. Amino acids: CASSLAPASGGYEQYF.

The chain uses TRBV5-8 and TRBJ2-7, with D unclear. CDR3 length: 13 residues. Germline V gives CDR1 SGHTS, CDR2 YDEGEE. V lost 5 bases, J lost 5 bases, and 14 bases lay in between. As DNA, the CDR3 is TGTGCCAGCAGTTTTCTGGGCGTGAACGAGCAGTACTTC. Translated: CASSFLGVNEQYF.

The genes are TRBV14 and TRBJ1-3; TRBD1 matches at 7 bases. There are 20 residues in the CDR3. From germline, CDR1 is SGHDN and CDR2 FVKESK. The trim removed 0 bases at V and 0 bases at J, leaving 14 bases unmatched. CDR3 protein: CASSQDWLKGQIISGNTIYF. CDR3 coding DNA: TGTGCCAGCAGCCAAGATTGGCTTAAGGGACAGATTATCTCTGGAAACACCATATATTTT.

The genes are TRBV19 and TRBJ2-5, with D unclear. CDR3 length: 13 amino acids. Germline-derived CDR1 and CDR2 are LNHDA and SQIVND (reference sequence). Deletions cut 0 bases from V and 2 bases from J, with 4 bases between. The CDR3, as DNA: TGTGCCAGTAGTATAGAGCGGCAAGAGACCCAGTACTTC. Its protein is CASSIERQETQYF.

Comments on this clone: Other DNA sequences in the same sample also yield this CDR3. V usage is TRBV7-9 and J usage is TRBJ2-1; D may be TRBD1 (6 bases). CDR1 and CDR2 (germline): SEHNR, FQNEAQ (reference sequence). CDR3 length equals 14 residues. Trimming shortened V by 1 base and J by 3 bases, and 7 bases separated the two germline ends. The DNA of the CDR3 is TGTGCCAGCAGCTTAGTGGACAGCTACAATGAGCAGTTCTTC. It encodes CASSLVDSYNEQFF.

The rearrangement joins TRBV27 to TRBJ2-1, with D perhaps TRBD2 (7 bases). Germline loops: CDR1 MNHEY, CDR2 SMNVEV (reference sequence). This CDR3 region has 15 residues. Trimming shortened V by 5 bases and J by 2 bases, and 13 bases separated the two germline ends. CDR3 amino acids: CASSIRGAPYNEQFF. The DNA for the CDR3 is TGTGCCAGCAGTATCCGGGGGGCACCCTACAATGAGCAGTTCTTC.

This chain connects TRBV6-5 to TRBJ2-1, with 7 bases lining up with TRBD1. Germline CDR1 MNHEY, CDR2 SVGAGI. V was clipped by 4 bases and J by 4 bases; unmatched bases: 10. There are 16 residues in the CDR3. The DNA for the CDR3 is TGTGCCAGCAGTTTCACAGACAGGGACGCGTACAATGAGCAGTTCTTC. Protein sequence: CASSFTDRDAYNEQFF.

The rearrangement joins TRBV7-9 to TRBJ2-7; TRBD1 matches 8 bases. CDR1 and CDR2 (germline): SEHNR, FQNEAQ (reference sequence). The CDR3 is 17 amino acids. After removal of 5 bases from V and 1 base from J, the junction contained 13 bases not matched to a gene. The CDR3 region has the DNA TGTGCCAGCAGCCCCACCCCCGGGACAGGCACATCCTACGAGCAGTACTTC. It encodes CASSPTPGTGTSYEQYF.

This clone occurred a few times. The chain links TRBV2 to TRBJ2-2, with TRBD2 matching over 13 bases. Germline CDR1 reads SNHLY; CDR2 reads FYNNEI. J was trimmed by 4 bases and V by 6 bases; bases with no gene match: 8. CDR3 size: 17 residues. CDR3 in amino acids: CASSRTSGSVATGELFF. In DNA form, the CDR3 reads TGTGCCAGCAGCCGGACTAGCGGGAGCGTGGCCACCGGGGAGCTGTTTTTT.

The chain employs TRBV7-8 and TRBJ2-7; D is perhaps TRBD2 (7 bases). The germline CDR1 and CDR2 sequences are SGHVS and FQNEAQ. V dropped 1 base and J dropped 3 bases, with 13 bases sitting between them. The CDR3 consists of 15 residues. The CDR3 DNA is TGTGCCAGCAGCTTAGTCGGGGGGCCCAGCTACGAGCAGTACTTC. It yields the protein CASSLVGGPSYEQYF.

The V call is TRBV6-4, the J call TRBJ2-1; D gene uncertain. Germline V gives CDR1 MRHNA, CDR2 SNTAGT. This CDR3 has 15 amino acids. The germline V and J ends were trimmed by 2 bases and 1 base, with 9 bases remaining between them. As DNA, the CDR3 is TGTGCCAGCAGTGACACGTATGGGTCCTACAATGAGCAGTTCTTC. Translating gives CASSDTYGSYNEQFF.

The V and J genes are TRBV4-3 and TRBJ1-2, with D perhaps matching TRBD1 (5 bases). Germline V gene lookup returns CDR1 LGHNA and CDR2 YSLEER. The length of the CDR3 is 14 residues. V lost 1 base to trimming and J lost 4 bases, with 10 bases between them. The CDR3 coding sequence is TGCGCCAGCAGCCAAGTTGAGGGGCCCTATGGCTACACCTTC. This sequence encodes CASSQVEGPYGYTF.

The CDR3 is CASRPRGSGELFF. For the CDR3, the DNA is TGTGCCAGCAGGCCGAGGGGGAGCGGGGAGCTGTTTTTT. The rearrangement uses TRBV6-5 and TRBJ2-2; a weak D match, TRBD1 (6 bases). Trimming took off 6 bases at V and 7 bases at J, with 12 bases between the two ends. The CDR3 runs 13 residues. The germline gives CDR1 MNHEY, CDR2 SVGAGI.